These T cell receptor beta chains were read from a single sample in a study of cytomegalovirus exposure and HLA in healthy donors. Repertoires were generated with immunoSEQ multiplex PCR, while TCRdb's copy carries only in-frame clones and drops some. Of about 190,000 clones in the sample, roughly 80% were seen once. The sample comprised PBMCs. The receptor set was obtained from a woman in her twenties or thirties in good health and CMV-seropositive. Each CDR3 is given without its conserved first and last residue. The order of the fields is J gene, V gene, CDR3 protein.

>TRBJ1-2|TRBV29-1
SVEVQNYGYT
>TRBJ2-7|TRBV15
ATSREARSPYEQY
>TRBJ2-7|TRBV4-2
ASSRDLGGNYEQY
>TRBJ2-7|TRBV5-4
ASSLVGSGSYEQY
>TRBJ2-7|TRBV11-3
ASSARGTGTYEQY
>TRBJ1-5|TRBV28
ASSSDRVQPQH
>TRBJ2-5|TRBV7-8
ASSSPPGTGVMETQY
>TRBJ2-6|TRBV27
ASRQFDSGANVLT
>TRBJ2-7|TRBV11-2
ASAVSSYEQY
>TRBJ1-1|TRBV7-9
ASSLFAGANTEAF
>TRBJ2-5|TRBV5-1
ASSPIQGARETQY
>TRBJ1-5|TRBV7-2
ASSLGQGEPHSQPQH
>TRBJ2-1|TRBV19
ASSVTSGSGNEQF
>TRBJ2-7|TRBV2
ASSARGTSGSPRRAYEQY
>TRBJ1-5|TRBV28
ASRIPGQQNQPQH
>TRBJ1-1|TRBV27
ASSPRQALNTEAF
>TRBJ2-1|TRBV28
ASTTGQGYNEQF
>TRBJ2-2|TRBV15
ATRYERNTGELF
>TRBJ1-1|TRBV11-3
ASSFSRGSEAF
>TRBJ1-2|TRBV9
ASSARTVTEYGYT
>TRBJ2-3|TRBV19
ASSDRATDTQY
>TRBJ1-2|TRBV5-1
ASSLTLAGDYGYT
>TRBJ1-1|TRBV28
ASSFFRNTEAF